The 9 T cell receptor beta chains in this list originate from one sample, sequenced in a study of memory CD4+ T cells and cytomegalovirus serostatus. This table comes from immunoSEQ multiplex PCR, and its TCRdb copy is limited to in-frame clones, with some not included. The sample lists 45,000 to 60,000 clones, about 80% occurring once. Single viable CD3+CD4+CD8-CD45RO+ cells were sorted as the memory CD4+ T cells. Sequencing input: memory CD4+ T cells from blood. Receptor source: an adult in good health and CMV-seropositive.

The chain combines TRBV7-9 with TRBJ2-5; perhaps D is TRBD1 or TRBD2 (7 bases each). Trimming pared 3 bases from V and 5 bases from J, leaving 13 bases between. Germline CDR1 and CDR2: SEHNR and FQNEAQ (reference sequence). The CDR3 is 14 residues long. CDR3 in DNA: TGTGCCAGCAGCTTGCAGGGGGGGATTGAGACCCAGTACTTC. Translated, it gives CASSLQGGIETQYF.

This clone came up once. The chain joins TRBV28 to TRBJ2-3; unclear D gene. Germline assignment: CDR1 MDHEN and CDR2 SYDVKM. The germline V and J ends were trimmed by 2 bases and 6 bases, with 6 bases remaining between them. The CDR3 covers 12 residues. The CDR3 nucleotides are TGTGCCAGCAGTTTAGTTGTCGATACGCAGTATTTT. Translated: CASSLVVDTQYF. The full variable domain, rest sourced from reference TRBV28 and TRBJ2-3, is DVKVTQSSRYLVKRTGEKVFLECVQDMDHENMFWYRQDPGLGLRLIYFSYDVKMKEKGDIPEGYSVSREKKERFSLILESASTNQTSMYLCASSLVVDTQYFGPGTRLTVL.

Regarding this clone: This sample includes further DNA sequences coding for the same CDR3. The chain is built from TRBV29-1 and TRBJ1-2; 7 positions agree with TRBD1. The CDR3 contains 12 residues. Germline CDR1 and CDR2: SQVTM and ANQGSEA. J was trimmed by 7 bases and V by 0 bases; bases with no gene match: 2. The CDR3 loop is CSVEDSGGGYTF. CDR3 bases: TGCAGCGTTGAAGATTCAGGGGGTGGCTACACCTTC.

The chain is built from TRBV30 and TRBJ1-2; D gene ambiguous. Between the trimmed V and J ends, which lost 4 bases and 0 bases, there was a span of 6 bases. The CDR3 runs 12 residues. Germline values: CDR1 GTSNPN, CDR2 SVGIG (reference sequence). The CDR3 reads CAWNRANYGYTF. The CDR3 DNA follows: TGTGCCTGGAACAGAGCTAACTATGGCTACACCTTC.

The chain uses TRBV11-2 and TRBJ2-2; 9 bases align to TRBD1. The CDR3 is made up of 18 amino acids. Germline V gene sequence: CDR1 SGHAT, CDR2 FQNNGV. Trimming removed 4 bases from V and 3 bases from J; junction bases left unmatched: 12. The CDR3 is CASSSRPRDRAHTGELFF. The CDR3 DNA reads TGTGCCAGCAGCTCGCGCCCCCGGGACAGGGCACACACCGGGGAGCTGTTTTTT.

This clone was picked up a small number of times. Other DNA sequences from this sample encode an identical CDR3 as well. The gene calls are TRBV30 and TRBJ1-1; D may be TRBD1 (6 bases). Germline CDR1 reads GTSNPN; CDR2 reads SVGIG (reference sequence). The CDR3 spans 13 residues. V lost 0 bases and J 1 base, leaving 6 bases between the germline ends. The CDR3 sequence is CAWSVQGNTEAFF. CDR3 in DNA: TGTGCCTGGAGTGTACAGGGGAACACTGAAGCTTTCTTT.

This chain uses TRBV30 with TRBJ2-7; 10 positions match TRBD2. Trimming removed 2 bases from V and 5 bases from J; junction bases left unmatched: 6. Germline lookup yields CDR1 GTSNPN and CDR2 SVGIG (reference sequence). CDR3 length: 14 residues. The CDR3, as DNA: TGTGCCTGGAGTTCTAGCGGGGGTTTCCACGAGCAGTACTTC. Protein product: CAWSSSGGFHEQYF.

This clone was detected once. DNA for the CDR3: TGTGCCAGCTCACCGAGGGCCAGTTCTTACCCCGAGCAGTACTTC. It specifies CASSPRASSYPEQYF. The V and J genes are TRBV18 and TRBJ2-7; tentatively, D is TRBD2 (5 bases). The CDR3 loop spans 15 amino acids. V was shortened by 3 bases and J by 6 bases, with 18 bases between the two germline ends. The germline V gene encodes CDR1 KGHSH and CDR2 LQKENI.

This sequence joins TRBV2 and TRBJ1-1; 8 bases fit TRBD1. CDR1 and CDR2 (germline): SNHLY, FYNNEI. With 4 bases clipped from V and 11 bases from J, the junction kept 12 bases outside the gene matches. The CDR3 covers 14 residues. Here the CDR3 DNA reads TGTGCCAGCAGTGGACAACCCGGGACAGGTTTGGCTTTCTTT. Translated: CASSGQPGTGLAFF.